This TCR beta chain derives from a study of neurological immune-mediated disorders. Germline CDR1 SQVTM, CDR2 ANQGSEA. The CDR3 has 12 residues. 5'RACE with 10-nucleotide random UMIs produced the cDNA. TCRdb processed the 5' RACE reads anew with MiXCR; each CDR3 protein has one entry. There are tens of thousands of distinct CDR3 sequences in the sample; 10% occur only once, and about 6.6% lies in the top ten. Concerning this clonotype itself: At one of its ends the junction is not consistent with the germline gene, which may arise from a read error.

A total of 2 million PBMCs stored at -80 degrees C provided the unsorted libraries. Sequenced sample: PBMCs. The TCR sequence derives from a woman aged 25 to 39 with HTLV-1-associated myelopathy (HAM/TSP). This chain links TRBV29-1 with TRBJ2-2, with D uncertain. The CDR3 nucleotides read TGCAGCGTTAGGGTTATCACCTGGGAGCTGTTTTTT. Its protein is CSVRVITWELFF.